The 9 T cell receptor beta chains presented below share a single source sample, sequenced in a study of OX40 agonist ivuxolimab in advanced cancers. Assay: immunoSEQ multiplex PCR; the TCRdb copy retains only in-frame clones and omits some. This sample carries around 67,000 clones, 70% to 90% of them seen once, and the ten largest clones take approximately 1.3%. Here the sequenced sample was CD4+ or CD8+ T cells sorted from blood, taken in a trial of the OX40 agonist ivuxolimab. Source of these receptors: an adult with an advanced solid tumor such as melanoma, head and neck, liver or kidney cancer.

The chain couples TRBV10-3 to TRBJ2-4, with TRBD2 identical over 14 bases. CDR1 and CDR2 from the germline V gene are ENHRY and SYGVKD. The CDR3 has 16 residues. Losses at the gene ends were 8 bases for V and 0 bases for J; bases not matched to a gene: 3. In DNA form, the CDR3 reads TGTGCCATCGGGACTAGCGGGAGCCTAGCCAAAAACATTCAGTACTTC. It translates to CAIGTSGSLAKNIQYF.

J is TRBJ2-6 and V is TRBV6-6, with D hard to call. This CDR3 comprises 15 residues. Trimming pared 1 base from V and 2 bases from J, leaving 6 bases between. Germline V gene sequence: CDR1 MNHNY, CDR2 SVGAGI (reference sequence). The CDR3 bases are TGTGCCAGCAGTTACTTGGGGACTGGGGCCAACGTCCTGACTTTC. Amino acids: CASSYLGTGANVLTF.

The CDR3 sequence is CASKKTSTATDTQYF. The CDR3, as DNA: TGTGCCAGTAAAAAGACTAGCACGGCCACAGATACGCAGTATTTT. This chain links TRBV19 with TRBJ2-3, with 7 bases that match TRBD2. This CDR3 has 15 residues. Germline V lookup: CDR1 LNHDA, CDR2 SQIVND (reference sequence). J was trimmed by 2 bases and V by 7 bases; bases with no gene match: 9.

This sequence joins TRBV28 and TRBJ2-1; TRBD2 agrees at 9 bases. The CDR3 sequence is 16 residues long. Germline CDR1 is MDHEN and CDR2 is SYDVKM. V lost 7 bases to trimming and J lost 2 bases; unmatched junction nucleotides: 9. Here the CDR3 DNA reads TGTGCCAGCACGATATTAGCGGGAGTCCCCTACAATGAGCAGTTCTTC. As protein: CASTILAGVPYNEQFF.

The chain is built from TRBV13 and TRBJ2-3, with D possibly TRBD2 on 6 matching bases. Germline V gene lookup returns CDR1 PRHDT and CDR2 FYEKMQ (reference sequence). Trimming removed 5 bases from V and 1 base from J, with 19 bases in between. The CDR3 is 17 residues long. CDR3 nucleotide sequence: TGTGCCAGCAGCGAGCTTCCGGGAGCAGGCGGCACAGATACGCAGTATTTT. Translation: CASSELPGAGGTDTQYF. Variable domain in full (rest from reference TRBV13 and TRBJ2-3): AAGVIQSPRHLIKEKRETATLKCYPIPRHDTVYWYQQGPGQDPQFLISFYEKMQSDKGSIPDRFSAQQFSDYHSELNMSSLELGDSALYFCASSELPGAGGTDTQYFGPGTRLTVL.

This clone was seen just once. This chain connects TRBV10-1 to TRBJ2-1; D uncertain. Germline V gene data show CDR1 as WNHNN and CDR2 as SYGVQD (reference sequence). Trimming cost V 3 bases and J 7 bases, with 13 bases left between them. There are 14 residues in the CDR3. The CDR3 sequence: CASSDNKIGNEQFF. CDR3 bases: TGCGCCAGCAGTGACAACAAAATAGGTAATGAGCAGTTCTTC.

The chain couples TRBV11-1 to TRBJ2-3, with TRBD1 matching 8 bases. This CDR3 region has 14 residues. The ends lost 5 bases at V and 4 bases at J; junction bases unmatched: 5. Germline V gene data show CDR1 as SGHAT and CDR2 as FQDESV (reference sequence). CDR3 in amino acids: CASSARQGSDTQYF. CDR3 in DNA: TGTGCCAGCAGCGCTAGACAGGGGTCAGATACGCAGTATTTT.

The rearrangement joins TRBV27 to TRBJ2-6; D is unresolved. Trimming took off 1 base at V and 0 bases at J, with 10 bases between the two ends. Per the germline V gene, CDR1 is MNHEY and CDR2 is SMNVEV (reference sequence). This CDR3 is 17 amino acids long. The CDR3 DNA sequence: TGTGCCAGCAGTTTATGGGCAGCAAGCTCTGGGGCCAACGTCCTGACTTTC. This encodes CASSLWAASSGANVLTF.

The V gene is TRBV15, the J gene TRBJ1-5; D not certain. This CDR3 region has 16 residues. The germline V and J ends were trimmed by 1 base and 4 bases, with 14 bases remaining between them. Germline V gives CDR1 LNHNV, CDR2 YYDKDF (reference sequence). CDR3 in DNA: TGTGCCACCAGCAGAGGTAAAATGTGGGATAATCAGCCCCAGCATTTT. Residues: CATSRGKMWDNQPQHF.